Presented here are 22 T cell receptor beta chains from one specimen sequenced in a study of vaccination and CD4 T cells after COVID-19. With the Oncomine TCR Beta short-read assay, DNA from cultured CD4+ T cells was sequenced. TCRdb reanalysed the PCR reads using MiXCR and keeps one entry per CDR3 protein. Of some 17,000 distinct CDR3 sequences in the sample, approximately 59% were seen once. The treatment denotes: roughly 10-day PBMC culture with coronavirus spike peptide pools or control peptides (ViraFEST assay). These receptors have no known antigen. Sequencing was performed on CD4+ T cells from blood, cultured in vitro, taken after SARS-CoV-2 vaccination. These receptors were taken from a human donor who had recovered from COVID-19.

The chain links TRBV2 to TRBJ2-1; 7 bases match TRBD2. The CDR3 runs to 16 residues. Per the germline V gene, CDR1 is SNHLY and CDR2 is FYNNEI. Trimming at V came to 4 bases and at J to 4 bases, leaving 10 bases not matched to a gene. CDR3 loop: CASSGGLGPPYNEQFF. The CDR3 DNA is TGTGCCAGCAGTGGAGGACTAGGGCCCCCATACAATGAGCAGTTCTTC.

The CDR3 reads CASSGQVANYGYTF. CDR3 bases: TGTGCCAGCAGCGGACAGGTAGCTAACTATGGCTACACCTTC. The rearrangement links TRBV2 to TRBJ1-2, with 7 nucleotides matching TRBD1. Trimming removed 6 bases from V and 0 bases from J; junction bases left unmatched: 4. This CDR3 has 14 residues. Germline V gene lookup returns CDR1 SNHLY and CDR2 FYNNEI.

This clonotype was seen a handful of times. The CDR3 spells CASSHIAVNEVRGNYGYTF. The CDR3 DNA is TGTGCCAGCAGCCATATAGCAGTAAACGAAGTTAGGGGAAACTATGGCTACACCTTC. The chain carries TRBV7-9 and TRBJ1-2; TRBD1 is a possible D gene (5 bases). CDR3 length: 19 residues. V was pared by 5 bases and J by 2 bases, with 27 bases between. Germline assignment: CDR1 SEHNR and CDR2 FQNEAQ (reference sequence).

This clonotype has a handful of counts. The rearrangement links TRBV6-1 to TRBJ1-6, with 8 bases fitting TRBD1. CDR1 and CDR2 (germline): MNHNS, SASEGT. This CDR3 region has 15 residues. V trimming: 3 bases; J trimming: 10 bases; junction bases outside the gene matches: 8. In DNA, the CDR3 is TGTGCCAGCAGTGAGGCAGGGGGCGCGACCTCACCCCTCCACTTT. Amino acids: CASSEAGGATSPLHF.

This clonotype showed up just a few times. The J gene is TRBJ1-2, the V gene TRBV18; D may be TRBD1 (6 bases). This CDR3 is 14 amino acids long. In germline, CDR1 is KGHSH, CDR2 LQKENI. Trimming left V 2 bases short and J 4 bases short, with 11 bases between. The CDR3 sequence: CASSPATGFYGYTF. Written as DNA, the CDR3 is TGTGCCAGCTCACCAGCCACAGGGTTCTATGGCTACACCTTC.

This chain connects TRBV23-1 to TRBJ1-1; D is unclear. TRBV23-1 is an ORF, and what it does is uncertain. The V and J ends lost 5 bases and 1 base respectively, with 11 bases between them. CDR3 length equals 14 residues. CDR3 sequence: CASSASRRNTEAFF. CDR3 bases: TGCGCCAGCAGTGCCTCGAGGCGGAACACTGAAGCTTTCTTT.

This sequence joins TRBV5-6 and TRBJ2-1, with D perhaps TRBD2 (6 bases). The CDR3 is made up of 16 amino acids. The germline V gene has CDR1 SGHDT and CDR2 YYEEEE. Trimming shortened V by 4 bases and J by 2 bases, and 16 bases separated the two germline ends. In nucleotides, the CDR3 is TGTGCCAGCAGCCCATCTGACGGGGGAACCTACAATGAGCAGTTCTTC. The encoded protein is CASSPSDGGTYNEQFF.

The V gene is TRBV20-1, the J gene TRBJ1-6; D call uncertain. This CDR3 is built from 14 residues. The germline V gene encodes CDR1 DFQATT and CDR2 SNEGSKA (reference sequence). The V end was cut by 0 bases, the J end by 4 bases, with 7 bases between. The CDR3 region is CSARDQRYNSPLHF. The CDR3 DNA is TGCAGTGCTAGAGATCAACGATATAATTCACCCCTCCACTTT.

This chain links TRBV19 with TRBJ1-6; 9 bases match TRBD1. The CDR3 is made up of 16 amino acids. Germline values: CDR1 LNHDA, CDR2 SQIVND (reference sequence). J was trimmed by 7 bases and V by 3 bases; bases with no gene match: 7. CDR3 region: CASSIGVGQGNSPLHF. The CDR3 nucleotides are TGTGCCAGTAGTATCGGCGTGGGACAGGGAAATTCACCCCTCCACTTT. The full variable domain, its missing parts supplied by reference TRBV19 and TRBJ1-6, is DGGITQSPKYLFRKEGQNVTLSCEQNLNHDAMYWYRQDPGQGLRLIYYSQIVNDFQKGDIAEGYSVSREKKESFPLTVTSAQKNPTAFYLCASSIGVGQGNSPLHFGNGTRLTVT.

There are a few counts of this clonotype. The rearrangement links TRBV2 to TRBJ1-5, with D unclear. With 6 bases removed from V and 1 base from J, the gap between germline ends came to 7 bases. CDR1 SNHLY and CDR2 FYNNEI come from the germline V gene. This CDR3 region has 13 residues. The CDR3 coding sequence is TGTGCCAGCAGGGAGAGGAGCAATCAGCCCCAGCATTTT. Protein sequence: CASRERSNQPQHF.

The chain couples TRBV30 to TRBJ1-2; D is unclear. The CDR3 totals 13 residues. In germline, CDR1 is GTSNPN, CDR2 SVGIG (reference sequence). The V end was cut by 1 base, the J end by 7 bases, with 13 bases between. CDR3 bases: TGTGCCTGGAGTGAGGGCAGGACGGGTGGCTACACCTTC. Protein sequence: CAWSEGRTGGYTF.

The gene calls are TRBV19 and TRBJ1-1; D is uncertain. Germline V gene lookup returns CDR1 LNHDA and CDR2 SQIVND (reference sequence). V lost 5 bases to trimming and J lost 5 bases, with 12 bases between them. The CDR3 extends over 13 amino acids. The CDR3 region has the DNA TGTGCCAGTAGTCTACTCTCCCCGACTGAAGCTTTCTTT. Translation: CASSLLSPTEAFF.

The chain joins TRBV30 to TRBJ1-1; D may be TRBD1 (6 bases). CDR1 is GTSNPN, CDR2 SVGIG, per germline (reference sequence). The CDR3 has 14 residues. V was pared by 8 bases and J by 11 bases, with 27 bases between. The CDR3 is CALRTDSQTGGAFF. The CDR3 nucleotides read TGTGCCCTCCGCACGGACAGCCAGACTGGGGGGGCTTTCTTT.

This clonotype was detected only a few times. V gene TRBV6-1 combines with J gene TRBJ2-7; D ambiguous. Between the trimmed V and J ends, which lost 8 bases and 3 bases, there was a span of 11 bases. The germline V gene has CDR1 MNHNS and CDR2 SASEGT. The CDR3 runs 12 residues. The chain's CDR3 is CASGANSYEQYF. In DNA form, the CDR3 reads TGTGCCAGCGGAGCGAACAGCTACGAGCAGTACTTC.

The V call is TRBV20-1, the J call TRBJ2-2, with 8 bases aligning to TRBD2. There are 16 residues in the CDR3. CDR1 is DFQATT and CDR2 is SNEGSKA in the germline V gene (reference sequence). V shed 0 bases, J shed 1 base, and the junction held 4 bases outside the gene matches. The CDR3 reads CSARDPLAGNTGELFF. The CDR3, as DNA: TGCAGTGCTAGAGATCCGCTAGCGGGGAACACCGGGGAGCTGTTTTTT.

The chain has TRBV11-2 and TRBJ1-1, with a tentative D call TRBD1 (5 bases). CDR1 is SGHAT, CDR2 FQNNGV, per germline. The germline V and J ends were trimmed by 1 base and 1 base, with 7 bases remaining between them. The CDR3 extends over 14 amino acids. This CDR3 is CASSLGQTNTEAFF. The DNA for the CDR3 is TGTGCCAGCAGCTTAGGACAGACGAACACTGAAGCTTTCTTT. Variable domain in full (rest from reference TRBV11-2 and TRBJ1-1): EAGVAQSPRYKIIEKRQSVAFWCNPISGHATLYWYQQILGQGPKLLIQFQNNGVVDDSQLPKDRFSAERLKGVDSTLKIQPAKLEDSAVYLCASSLGQTNTEAFFGQGTRLTVV.

This clonotype was seen a handful of times. This chain uses TRBV7-3 with TRBJ2-7; TRBD2 aligns across 15 bases. Germline V gene lookup returns CDR1 SGHTA and CDR2 FQGTGA. The CDR3 contains 17 residues. V lost 5 bases, J lost 3 bases, and 8 bases stayed unmatched. The CDR3 sequence is CASSLKPGLAGGYEQYF. In nucleotides, the CDR3 is TGTGCCAGCAGCCTAAAACCGGGACTAGCGGGAGGCTACGAGCAGTACTTC.

The CDR3 sequence is CASSQIRTSLSSGANVLTF. Written as DNA, the CDR3 is TGTGCCAGCAGCCAGATTAGGACTAGCCTTAGCTCTGGGGCCAACGTCCTGACTTTC. V and J are TRBV7-9 and TRBJ2-6; 8 positions agree with TRBD2. The CDR3 length is 19 residues. Per the germline V gene, CDR1 is SEHNR and CDR2 is FQNEAQ (reference sequence). V trimming: 5 bases; J trimming: 0 bases; junction bases outside the gene matches: 12.

Only one count was recorded for this clonotype. The gene calls are TRBV24-1 and TRBJ2-7; 13 positions agree with TRBD2. The V gene's germline CDR1 is KGHDR and CDR2 SFDVKD. With V trimmed by 2 bases and J by 3 bases, 3 bases remained unmatched. The CDR3 totals 16 residues. The CDR3 loop is CATSDSRTSGSYEQYF. CDR3 nucleotides: TGTGCCACCAGTGATTCCCGGACTAGCGGGAGCTACGAGCAGTACTTC.

V and J are TRBV5-5 and TRBJ1-2; D perhaps matches TRBD1 (5 bases). The CDR3 is made up of 13 amino acids. Germline V gene data show CDR1 as SGHKS and CDR2 as YYEKEE (reference sequence). The V end was cut by 0 bases, the J end by 4 bases, with 7 bases between. The chain's CDR3 is CASSLVQGYGYTF. CDR3 sequence (DNA): TGTGCCAGCAGCTTGGTTCAGGGCTATGGCTACACCTTC.

This clonotype was counted a few times. J is TRBJ1-2 and V is TRBV30; 7 bases agree with TRBD1. Germline V gene data show CDR1 as GTSNPN and CDR2 as SVGIG (reference sequence). The CDR3 is made up of 14 amino acids. J was trimmed by 4 bases and V by 6 bases; bases with no gene match: 11. CDR3 residues: CACTTGAQSYGYTF. As DNA, the CDR3 is TGTGCCTGTACCACAGGGGCGCAGAGCTATGGCTACACCTTC.

This clonotype was counted between two and nine times. The chain is built from TRBV20-1 and TRBJ2-3; the D call may be TRBD1 or TRBD2 (5 bases each). Germline V lookup: CDR1 DFQATT, CDR2 SNEGSKA (reference sequence). V was clipped by 2 bases and J by 1 base, with 16 bases between them. The CDR3 has 16 residues. The CDR3 loop reads CSARIQGAGGTDTQYF. The CDR3 DNA sequence: TGCAGTGCTAGAATTCAGGGAGCTGGTGGCACAGATACGCAGTATTTT.